The 26 T cell receptor beta chains below come from one sample, sequenced in a study of OX40 agonist ivuxolimab in advanced cancers. Sequencing used immunoSEQ multiplex PCR; TCRdb keeps in-frame clones, though not all of them. This table holds under 80,000 clones, approximately 81% found once. This specimen consisted of CD4+ or CD8+ T cells sorted from blood, obtained in a trial of the OX40 agonist ivuxolimab. The receptor source for this set is an adult with an advanced solid tumor such as melanoma, head and neck, liver or kidney cancer.

This chain connects TRBV18 to TRBJ2-3; no reliable D call. The germline V gene encodes CDR1 KGHSH and CDR2 LQKENI. Deletions cut 3 bases from V and 3 bases from J, with 7 bases between. The CDR3 is 13 amino acids. The CDR3 loop is CASSPMVTDTQYF. In DNA form, the CDR3 reads TGTGCCAGCTCACCTATGGTGACAGATACGCAGTATTTT. Full variable domain (outside the CDR3, taken from reference TRBV18 and TRBJ2-3): NAGVMQNPRHLVRRRGQEARLRCSPMKGHSHVYWYRQLPEEGLKFMVYLQKENIIDESGMPKERFSAEFPKEGPSILRIQQVVRGDSAAYFCASSPMVTDTQYFGPGTRLTVL.

The V and J genes are TRBV6-5 and TRBJ2-7; 8 bases match TRBD1. The CDR3 spans 14 residues. The trim removed 4 bases at V and 3 bases at J, leaving 5 bases unmatched. Germline CDR1 and CDR2: MNHEY and SVGAGI. The CDR3 DNA follows: TGTGCCAGCAGTTTTCAGGGGGCGGTCTACGAGCAGTACTTC. Translated: CASSFQGAVYEQYF.

The chain carries TRBV5-6 and TRBJ2-2, with D possibly matching TRBD1 (5 bases). In germline, CDR1 is SGHDT, CDR2 YYEEEE. Trimming stripped 4 bases from V and 3 bases from J, with 19 bases between. CDR3 length: 17 amino acids. The CDR3 region has the DNA TGTGCCAGCAGCCTAAGTATGGTGATAGGGGACACCGGGGAGCTGTTTTTT. Its protein product is CASSLSMVIGDTGELFF. Based on the CDR3 plus reference TRBV5-6 and TRBJ2-2, the full variable domain is DAGVTQSPTHLIKTRGQQVTLRCSPKSGHDTVSWYQQALGQGPQFIFQYYEEEERQRGNFPDRFSGHQFPNYSSELNVNALLLGDSALYLCASSLSMVIGDTGELFFGEGSRLTVL.

The chain uses TRBV4-3 and TRBJ2-2; D tentatively fits TRBD1 or TRBD2 (6 bases each). CDR3 length equals 15 residues. Germline-derived CDR1 and CDR2 are LGHNA and YSLEER. V was pared by 4 bases and J by 4 bases, with 13 bases between. CDR3 residues: CASSPLGGGTGELFF. CDR3 sequence (DNA): TGCGCCAGCAGCCCCCTCGGAGGGGGCACCGGGGAGCTGTTTTTT.

The gene calls are TRBV10-3 and TRBJ2-3; D unclear. This CDR3 spans 15 amino acids. V was trimmed by 7 bases and J by 1 base, leaving 15 bases between them. The germline V gene encodes CDR1 ENHRY and CDR2 SYGVKD. This CDR3 is CAIMKGQSGTDTQYF. The DNA for the CDR3 is TGTGCCATCATGAAAGGGCAGAGCGGCACAGATACGCAGTATTTT.

The chain couples TRBV28 to TRBJ1-5; 7 positions agree with TRBD1. V lost 3 bases to trimming and J lost 6 bases; unmatched junction nucleotides: 14. The germline V gene has CDR1 MDHEN and CDR2 SYDVKM. The CDR3 consists of 17 residues. The CDR3 coding sequence is TGTGCCAGCAGTTTTGGGGGGACAGTTCGAGGAAGTCAGCCCCAGCATTTT. Residues: CASSFGGTVRGSQPQHF. The whole variable domain, remainder taken from reference TRBV28 and TRBJ1-5, is DVKVTQSSRYLVKRTGEKVFLECVQDMDHENMFWYRQDPGLGLRLIYFSYDVKMKEKGDIPEGYSVSREKKERFSLILESASTNQTSMYLCASSFGGTVRGSQPQHFGDGTRLSIL.

V gene TRBV9 combines with J gene TRBJ2-2; no reliable D call. This CDR3 has 14 amino acids. Trimming took off 5 bases at V and 6 bases at J, with 14 bases between the two ends. CDR1 is SGDLS and CDR2 is YYNGEE in the germline V gene. This CDR3 is CASRTLAGAGELFF. In DNA form, the CDR3 reads TGTGCCAGCAGGACCCTGGCAGGCGCCGGGGAGCTGTTTTTT.

The V call is TRBV19, the J call TRBJ1-1; D gene uncertain. Per the germline V gene, CDR1 is LNHDA and CDR2 is SQIVND (reference sequence). This CDR3 comprises 14 residues. Trimming stripped 2 bases from V and 1 base from J, with 8 bases between. CDR3 sequence reads: CASSISGTNTEAFF. The DNA for the CDR3 is TGTGCCAGTAGTATAAGTGGAACGAACACTGAAGCTTTCTTT.

The V and J genes are TRBV6-1 and TRBJ1-4; no clear D. Trimming took off 6 bases at V and 6 bases at J, with 14 bases between the two ends. CDR1 and CDR2 from the germline V gene are MNHNS and SASEGT. This CDR3 has 14 amino acids. The CDR3 here is CASSRGRSDEKLFF. The CDR3, as DNA: TGTGCCAGCAGCCGAGGGAGGAGTGATGAAAAACTGTTTTTT.

The V call is TRBV5-4, the J call TRBJ2-3; D ambiguous. CDR1 and CDR2 from the germline V gene are SGHNT and YYREEE (reference sequence). This CDR3 comprises 13 residues. The V end was cut by 5 bases, the J end by 0 bases, with 7 bases between. The CDR3 sequence is CASRFPSTDTQYF. The CDR3 DNA reads TGTGCCAGCAGGTTCCCAAGCACAGATACGCAGTATTTT.

Only a few counts were recorded for this clone. The V gene is TRBV6-4, the J gene TRBJ1-1, with D hard to call. This CDR3 region has 13 residues. Per germline, CDR1 MRHNA and CDR2 SNTAGT. V was shortened by 5 bases and J by 1 base, with 8 bases between the two germline ends. CDR3 sequence: CASSLNSNTEAFF. As DNA, the CDR3 is TGTGCCAGCAGTCTGAACTCGAACACTGAAGCTTTCTTT.

This clone was seen just once. The chain carries TRBV19 and TRBJ1-1, with TRBD1 identical over 7 bases. The germline CDR1 and CDR2 sequences are LNHDA and SQIVND (reference sequence). V was clipped by 7 bases and J by 2 bases; unmatched bases: 16. This CDR3 contains 17 residues. CDR3 sequence reads: CASTSLLGTVINTEAFF. The CDR3 DNA reads TGTGCCAGTACCTCTCTCCTTGGGACAGTCATTAACACTGAAGCTTTCTTT.

V and J are TRBV19 and TRBJ2-2, with D unclear. Germline lookup yields CDR1 LNHDA and CDR2 SQIVND (reference sequence). The V end was cut by 3 bases, the J end by 5 bases, with 4 bases between. The CDR3 covers 12 residues. The CDR3 bases are TGTGCCAGTAGTATGGGGACCGGGGAGCTGTTTTTT. Its translation is CASSMGTGELFF. Complete variable domain (other parts from reference TRBV19 and TRBJ2-2): DGGITQSPKYLFRKEGQNVTLSCEQNLNHDAMYWYRQDPGQGLRLIYYSQIVNDFQKGDIAEGYSVSREKKESFPLTVTSAQKNPTAFYLCASSMGTGELFFGEGSRLTVL.

The chain carries TRBV28 and TRBJ1-1; D possibly corresponds to TRBD1 (5 bases). The ends were cut back, 8 bases at V and 0 bases at J, with 10 bases in the middle. The CDR3 runs 13 residues. Germline CDR1 MDHEN, CDR2 SYDVKM. In nucleotides, the CDR3 is TGTGCCAGCCGGGGGAGCATGAACACTGAAGCTTTCTTT. This translates into CASRGSMNTEAFF.

This chain connects TRBV10-3 to TRBJ1-1, with no clear D. CDR3 length: 11 amino acids. V was cut by 7 bases and J by 3 bases, with 6 bases left in between. Germline values: CDR1 ENHRY, CDR2 SYGVKD. The CDR3 DNA sequence: TGTGCCATCAATGCAGACACTGAAGCTTTCTTT. Protein product: CAINADTEAFF.

The chain carries TRBV6-6 and TRBJ2-5, with TRBD2 matching over 10 bases. Trimming removed 5 bases from V and 2 bases from J; junction bases left unmatched: 5. Germline assignment: CDR1 MNHNY and CDR2 SVGAGI (reference sequence). The CDR3 totals 15 residues. CDR3 nucleotides: TGTGCCAGCAGTCGAGTTAGCGGGGGGCAAGAGACCCAGTACTTC. Translated: CASSRVSGGQETQYF.

This clone was picked up one time. V and J are TRBV5-1 and TRBJ2-3; 8 bases are shared with TRBD2. Per germline, CDR1 SGHRS and CDR2 YFSETQ. The length of the CDR3 is 16 residues. The trim removed 6 bases at V and 2 bases at J, leaving 11 bases unmatched. CDR3 amino acids: CASMETSDSFTDTQYF. The DNA of the CDR3 is TGCGCCAGCATGGAGACTAGCGATAGCTTCACAGATACGCAGTATTTT.

V usage is TRBV4-1 and J usage is TRBJ2-7; D remains ambiguous. The V end lost 0 bases, the J end lost 3 bases, and 15 bases lay between the germline ends. The CDR3 runs to 16 residues. Per the germline V gene, CDR1 is MGHRA and CDR2 is YSYEKL. This CDR3 reads CASSQDFASSLYEQYF. CDR3 in DNA: TGCGCCAGCAGCCAAGATTTCGCATCGTCCCTCTACGAGCAGTACTTC.

J is TRBJ2-3 and V is TRBV14, with TRBD1 as a possible D gene (6 bases). V gave up 3 bases and J gave up 14 bases, with 15 bases separating them. Germline V gene lookup returns CDR1 SGHDN and CDR2 FVKESK. The length of the CDR3 is 12 residues. The CDR3 loop is CASSHRTDIRYF. The CDR3 DNA follows: TGTGCCAGCAGCCATAGGACAGATATAAGGTATTTT.

V is TRBV6-5 and J is TRBJ2-1; TRBD2 matches 13 bases. Trimming removed 3 bases from V and 4 bases from J; junction bases left unmatched: 3. Germline V lookup: CDR1 MNHEY, CDR2 SVGAGI. The CDR3 runs to 16 residues. CDR3 DNA: TGTGCCAGCAGTTATACTAGCGGGGGGGCGTACAATGAGCAGTTCTTC. This encodes CASSYTSGGAYNEQFF.

CDR3 in amino acids: CASREDRSNQPQHF. CDR3 coding DNA: TGTGCCAGTAGAGAGGACAGGAGCAATCAGCCCCAGCATTTT. The rearrangement links TRBV19 to TRBJ1-5, with 7 bases lining up with TRBD1. CDR3 length: 14 residues. The ends lost 6 bases at V and 1 base at J; junction bases unmatched: 3. Germline CDR1 is LNHDA and CDR2 is SQIVND (reference sequence).

The chain has TRBV18 and TRBJ1-3; D call uncertain. The CDR3 extends over 14 amino acids. V was pared by 8 bases and J by 1 base, with 12 bases between. Germline V gene data show CDR1 as KGHSH and CDR2 as LQKENI. The CDR3 is CASATAVSGNTIYF. The CDR3, as DNA: TGTGCCAGCGCAACAGCCGTGTCTGGAAACACCATATATTTT.

The chain has TRBV7-2 and TRBJ2-7, with 11 positions matching TRBD2. Germline CDR1 reads SGHTA; CDR2 reads FQGNSA. Unmatched junction bases numbered 17, after V lost 6 bases and J lost 4 bases. CDR3 length: 18 residues. This CDR3 reads CASSWSGTSGALIYEQYF. DNA for the CDR3: TGTGCCAGCAGTTGGTCCGGGACTAGCGGAGCACTGATTTACGAGCAGTACTTC.

This chain links TRBV28 with TRBJ2-7; 7 positions agree with TRBD2. V lost 6 bases and J lost 0; bases outside the gene matches: 8. The CDR3 is 15 amino acids. Per the germline V gene, CDR1 is MDHEN and CDR2 is SYDVKM. The CDR3 nucleotides read TGTGCCAGCAGGCCCGGGGGAGGGGCCTCCTACGAGCAGTACTTC. The encoded protein is CASRPGGGASYEQYF.

The chain is built from TRBV28 and TRBJ2-7; 12 nucleotides match TRBD1. The CDR3 has 15 amino acids. With V trimmed by 4 bases and J by 6 bases, 7 bases remained unmatched. CDR1 and CDR2 from the germline V gene are MDHEN and SYDVKM. As DNA, the CDR3 is TGTGCCAGCAGTTCCTCCGGGACAGGGGGCCGCGAGCAGTACTTC. It codes for CASSSSGTGGREQYF.

This chain uses TRBV27 with TRBJ1-5; D perhaps matches TRBD1 (6 bases). V was cut by 3 bases and J by 6 bases, with 12 bases left in between. The CDR3 covers 14 residues. The germline V gene encodes CDR1 MNHEY and CDR2 SMNVEV (reference sequence). CDR3 coding DNA: TGTGCCAGCAGTTTCCGCACAGGGCTTCAGCCCCAGCATTTT. It yields the protein CASSFRTGLQPQHF.